Listed below are T cell receptor beta chains from one sample, sequenced in a study of cytomegalovirus exposure and HLA in healthy donors. The assay was immunoSEQ multiplex PCR, and TCRdb's table has in-frame clones only and misses some. Of about 120,000 clones listed, around 70% were seen once; the top ten hold around a tenth. What was sequenced was PBMCs. The receptors shown here come from a woman in her forties or fifties in good health and CMV-seropositive. Both conserved end residues are part of each CDR3. Fields, in order: V gene, J gene, D gene, CDR3 length, clone size, CDR3 DNA, CDR3 protein. A D gene is named only where the DNA matches it firmly. A clone size is listed for some rows: how often the clone was seen (once, few, many), or a class if it is expanded.

TRBV19	TRBJ1-4	.	16	.	TGTGCCAGTAGTATAGTTGGTAGGGACTTGAATGAAAAACTGTTTTTT	CASSIVGRDLNEKLFF
TRBV10-3	TRBJ1-5	TRBD1	15	few	TGTGCCATCAGTGAGAGTGACAGGGGCAATCAGCCCCAGCATTTT	CAISESDRGNQPQHF
TRBV5-1	TRBJ1-1	.	14	.	TGCGCCAGCAGCCTGAATCAGGGGAACACTGAAGCTTTCTTT	CASSLNQGNTEAFF
TRBV27	TRBJ2-3	TRBD2	16	.	TGTGCCAGCAGTCCCTCGGGACTAGCGGGAGCAGATACGCAGTATTTT	CASSPSGLAGADTQYF
TRBV15	TRBJ2-7	TRBD2	16	.	TGTGCCACCAGCAGAGCCCGGAGCGGGAGCGTCTACGAGCAGTACTTC	CATSRARSGSVYEQYF
TRBV10-3	TRBJ2-3	.	13	.	TGTGCCATCAGTGAGTCTTTGGGGCCCACGCAGTATTTT	CAISESLGPTQYF
TRBV28	TRBJ1-1	TRBD1	12	.	TGTGCCAGCAGTTTATCTGAGGGGGCGGCTTTCTTT	CASSLSEGAAFF
TRBV7-9	TRBJ2-5	.	13	.	TGTGCCAGCAGCTCCCCCCTAAGCGAGACCCAGTACTTC	CASSSPLSETQYF
TRBV6-5	TRBJ2-7	.	13	.	TGTGCCAGCAGTCCCGGGGGAGGCTACGAGCAGTACTTC	CASSPGGGYEQYF
TRBV7-2	TRBJ2-5	.	14	once	TGTGCCAGCACCACAGGGACTACCGCAGAGACCCAGTACTTC	CASTTGTTAETQYF
TRBV30	TRBJ1-1	TRBD1	16	.	TGTGCCTGGAGCCGTAGGTTTGGACAGGGAGTTGGTGAAGCTTTCTTT	CAWSRRFGQGVGEAFF
TRBV19	TRBJ1-1	.	13	.	TGTGCCAGTAGAAAGGTAGGGGACACTGAAGCTTTCTTT	CASRKVGDTEAFF
TRBV30	TRBJ2-7	.	11	.	TGTGCCTGGAGTGTAAGTAGCTTTCAGTACTTC	CAWSVSSFQYF
TRBV7-2	TRBJ1-5	TRBD1	15	.	TGTGCCAGCAGCCTTCCAGGGGGCGGCAATCAGCCCCAGCATTTT	CASSLPGGGNQPQHF
TRBV7-6	TRBJ2-1	.	14	.	TGTGCCAGCAGCCCAGGACTGGACGACAATGAGCAGTTCTTC	CASSPGLDDNEQFF
TRBV18	TRBJ2-7	TRBD1	14	once	TGTGCCAGCTCACCCAACAGGGGCGGTTACGAGCAGTACTTC	CASSPNRGGYEQYF
TRBV19	TRBJ2-4	TRBD1	15	.	TGTGCCAGTAGTCCTGCAGGGGGACATGTGGACATTCAGTACTTC	CASSPAGGHVDIQYF
TRBV7-9	TRBJ1-1	.	14	.	TGTGCCAGCAGTCCCCCATGGGGGGACACTGAAGCTTTCTTT	CASSPPWGDTEAFF
TRBV29-1	TRBJ1-1	TRBD1	13	.	TGCAGCGTTTTACAGGGGATAAACACTGAAGCTTTCTTT	CSVLQGINTEAFF
TRBV18	TRBJ1-1	TRBD1	13	few	TGTGCCAGCTCACCAGGGACAGCCCTCTCAGCTTTCTTT	CASSPGTALSAFF
TRBV14	TRBJ1-4	.	13	.	TGTGCCAGCAGCCAGGTCACCGGAGGGCCACTGTTTTTT	CASSQVTGGPLFF
TRBV9	TRBJ1-1	TRBD1	15	.	TGTGCCAGCAGCTCAGCCGGGACAGGGGAAACTGAAGCTTTCTTT	CASSSAGTGETEAFF
TRBV27	TRBJ2-7	.	13	.	TGTGCCAGCAGTCCCACTCCTTCCTACGAGCAGTACTTC	CASSPTPSYEQYF
TRBV7-9	TRBJ2-2	.	15	few	TGTGCCAGCAGCTTAGTTCCGGCGGGAACCGGGGAGCTGTTTTTT	CASSLVPAGTGELFF
TRBV7-3	TRBJ2-7	.	12	few	TGTGCCAGCAGCCTTAGCGACGGCGAGCAGTACTTC	CASSLSDGEQYF
TRBV6-1	TRBJ1-2	.	12	.	TGTGCCAGCAGGGGACACGACTATGGCTACACCTTC	CASRGHDYGYTF
TRBV19	TRBJ1-5	.	13	once	TGTGCCAGTCGGCGGGGTGGCAATCAGCCCCAGCATTTT	CASRRGGNQPQHF
TRBV28	TRBJ1-4	TRBD1	18	.	TGTGCCAGCAGTTTAATAGGGGGCAGATCCCCAACTAATGAAAAACTGTTTTTT	CASSLIGGRSPTNEKLFF
TRBV28	TRBJ2-1	TRBD2	15	.	TGTGCCAGCAGTTTAGGCGGGAGTCCCTACAATGAGCAGTTCTTC	CASSLGGSPYNEQFF
TRBV19	TRBJ1-2	.	13	.	TGTGCCAGTAGTCGACAAAGTTCATATGGCTACACCTTC	CASSRQSSYGYTF
TRBV6-1	TRBJ2-7	TRBD1	15	.	TGTGCCAGCAGTGTCACGACAGGGAGCTCCTACGAGCAGTACTTC	CASSVTTGSSYEQYF
TRBV27	TRBJ2-7	.	17	.	TGTGCCAGCAGTTTAGGTCTCGGGGGAGGTCAGGGCCACGAGCAGTACTTC	CASSLGLGGGQGHEQYF
TRBV4-3	TRBJ1-2	.	13	few	TGCGCCAGCAGCCAAGTTCTCGGGGGTGGCTACACCTTC	CASSQVLGGGYTF
TRBV2	TRBJ1-4	.	14	.	TGTGCCAGCAGTGTCGGGGGGTATTTGGAAAAACTGTTTTTT	CASSVGGYLEKLFF
TRBV30	TRBJ2-1	TRBD1	15	.	TGTGCCTGGAGTGCATCCCCAGGGGGCTACAATGAGCAGTTCTTC	CAWSASPGGYNEQFF
TRBV4-2	TRBJ1-4	.	14	few	TGTGCCAGCAGCCCTATAGCAACTAATGAAAAACTGTTTTTT	CASSPIATNEKLFF
TRBV19	TRBJ2-7	.	14	.	TGTGCCAGTAAGTCCCAAGCAAATTCCTACGAGCAGTACTTC	CASKSQANSYEQYF
TRBV5-1	TRBJ2-5	.	12	.	TGCGCCAGCAGCTTGGCCCGAGAGACCCAGTACTTC	CASSLARETQYF
TRBV4-1	TRBJ2-3	.	15	.	TGCGCCAGCAGCCAAGATCCTATTAGCACAGATACGCAGTATTTT	CASSQDPISTDTQYF
TRBV5-4	TRBJ1-2	.	13	.	TGTGCCAGCAGTATGTCTGTATCTAGTGGCTACACCTTC	CASSMSVSSGYTF
TRBV7-9	TRBJ2-7	.	11	.	TGTGCCAGCAGCTTCAGGGACGAGCAGTACTTC	CASSFRDEQYF
TRBV19	TRBJ2-7	TRBD1	16	few	TGTGCCAGTAGTCCAACCTCCGGGACAGGGATCTACGAGCAGTACTTC	CASSPTSGTGIYEQYF
TRBV28	TRBJ1-2	TRBD1	16	.	TGTGCCAGCAGTCCAGCCGGGGGGACAGGGGGCGATGGCTACACCTTC	CASSPAGGTGGDGYTF
TRBV19	TRBJ2-3	.	13	.	TGTGCCAGTAGTATCGGTAGCACAGATACGCAGTATTTT	CASSIGSTDTQYF
TRBV5-4	TRBJ2-5	.	13	.	TGTGCCTATGTTCAAAGCAGGGGAGAGACCCAGTACTTC	CAYVQSRGETQYF
TRBV2	TRBJ1-1	.	15	.	TGTGCCAGCAGATTCCAAACAGGGAGTGGAACTGAAGCTTTCTTT	CASRFQTGSGTEAFF
TRBV19	TRBJ1-1	.	14	.	TGTGCCAGTACCACACAGGGCCGGCGGGGGGAAGCTTTCTTT	CASTTQGRRGEAFF
TRBV19	TRBJ1-1	TRBD1	16	.	TGTGCCAGTAGTATAGATCCGGGACAGCCGAACACTGAAGCTTTCTTT	CASSIDPGQPNTEAFF
TRBV25-1	TRBJ1-6	TRBD1	17	.	TGTGCCAGCAGTGACCTCAGTCGGGGACAGGGCCTTTCACCCCTCCACTTT	CASSDLSRGQGLSPLHF
TRBV7-6	TRBJ2-3	.	19	once	TGTGCCAGCAGCTTAGAGGTCCGGGGGACAGCTACTAGCACAGATACGCAGTATTTT	CASSLEVRGTATSTDTQYF
TRBV5-1	TRBJ2-3	.	15	once	TGCGCCAGCAGCCCGCCTGGACAGTCGGTAGATACGCAGTATTTT	CASSPPGQSVDTQYF